The clone carrying this TCR beta chain occurred once. Its antigen remains unidentified. Germline V gene lookup returns CDR1 MNHEY and CDR2 SMNVEV (reference sequence). CDR3 length equals 15 residues. The V segment lost 6 bases and the J segment 5 bases; nucleotides outside the gene matches: 4. Libraries were prepared by immunoSEQ multiplex PCR; TCRdb keeps only in-frame clonotypes and omits some of them. The table shows more than 95,000 clones, with roughly 89% occurring only once. The data belong to a study of OX40 agonist ivuxolimab in advanced cancers. Study in general: An anti-OX40 (CD134) antibody with agonistic activity, ivuxolimab, was administered to patients.

Notes on the study in general: The investigators did not determine what antigen specificity the expanded peripheral T cells had. At 0.1 to 3.0 mg/kg, CD4+ and CD8+ blood T cells expanded clonally by week 6.

This chain connects TRBV27 to TRBJ2-1; 13 bases match TRBD2. This clonotype was obtained from an adult with an advanced solid tumor such as melanoma, head and neck, liver or kidney cancer. The sequenced sample was CD4+ or CD8+ T cells sorted from blood, obtained in a trial of the OX40 agonist ivuxolimab. The CDR3 sequence: CASRAGTSGNNEQFF. As DNA, the CDR3 is TGTGCCAGCAGGGCCGGGACTAGCGGGAACAATGAGCAGTTCTTC.